Presented here are 4 T cell receptor beta chains from one specimen sequenced in a study of blood T cells in healthy people across ages. A sample-barcoded 5' primer and a J-beta primer mix were used in a second PCR of roughly 7 to 11 cycles. In TCRdb, the 5' RACE reads were re-called with MiXCR into one record per CDR3 protein. The sample shows roughly 1.5 million distinct CDR3 sequences, approximately 42% of them seen only once. Sample: blood. These receptors were taken from a woman between 18 and 29 years old in good health.

This clonotype was detected only once. The V gene is TRBV24-1, the J gene TRBJ2-5; no reliable D call. Germline lookup yields CDR1 KGHDR and CDR2 SFDVKD. The CDR3 sequence is 14 residues long. Trimming cost V 4 bases and J 11 bases, with 19 bases left between them. The CDR3 bases are TGTGCCACCAGTGACACCTACTCCTCTAATGAGCAGTACTTC. As protein: CATSDTYSSNEQYF.

This chain uses TRBV5-1 with TRBJ2-2; 10 bases match TRBD2. Germline CDR1 is SGHRS and CDR2 is YFSETQ. V shed 7 bases and J 5 bases; nucleotides not matched to a gene: 8. This CDR3 region has 15 residues. The chain's CDR3 is CASQELAGDTGELFF. In DNA, the CDR3 is TGCGCCAGCCAGGAGCTAGCGGGGGATACCGGGGAGCTGTTTTTT.

This clonotype was detected a few times. J is TRBJ2-1 and V is TRBV4-3, with D possibly matching TRBD2 (6 bases). The J call may not be correct, given that the DNA end is closer to TRBJ2-7. CDR3 length: 17 residues. CDR1 and CDR2 from the germline V gene are LGHNA and YSLEER. CDR3 DNA sequence: TGCGCCAGCAGCCAAATGGCGGCGGGGAACTCCTACAATGAGCAGTACTTC. This gives the protein CASSQMAAGNSYNEQYF.

The rearrangement links TRBV24-1 to TRBJ2-1; D uncertain. V lost 8 bases and J lost 5, with 6 bases in between. CDR1 and CDR2 (germline): KGHDR, SFDVKD. CDR3 size: 11 residues. CDR3 nucleotide sequence: TGTGCCACCAAATTGGACAATGAGCAGTTCTTC. This sequence encodes CATKLDNEQFF.